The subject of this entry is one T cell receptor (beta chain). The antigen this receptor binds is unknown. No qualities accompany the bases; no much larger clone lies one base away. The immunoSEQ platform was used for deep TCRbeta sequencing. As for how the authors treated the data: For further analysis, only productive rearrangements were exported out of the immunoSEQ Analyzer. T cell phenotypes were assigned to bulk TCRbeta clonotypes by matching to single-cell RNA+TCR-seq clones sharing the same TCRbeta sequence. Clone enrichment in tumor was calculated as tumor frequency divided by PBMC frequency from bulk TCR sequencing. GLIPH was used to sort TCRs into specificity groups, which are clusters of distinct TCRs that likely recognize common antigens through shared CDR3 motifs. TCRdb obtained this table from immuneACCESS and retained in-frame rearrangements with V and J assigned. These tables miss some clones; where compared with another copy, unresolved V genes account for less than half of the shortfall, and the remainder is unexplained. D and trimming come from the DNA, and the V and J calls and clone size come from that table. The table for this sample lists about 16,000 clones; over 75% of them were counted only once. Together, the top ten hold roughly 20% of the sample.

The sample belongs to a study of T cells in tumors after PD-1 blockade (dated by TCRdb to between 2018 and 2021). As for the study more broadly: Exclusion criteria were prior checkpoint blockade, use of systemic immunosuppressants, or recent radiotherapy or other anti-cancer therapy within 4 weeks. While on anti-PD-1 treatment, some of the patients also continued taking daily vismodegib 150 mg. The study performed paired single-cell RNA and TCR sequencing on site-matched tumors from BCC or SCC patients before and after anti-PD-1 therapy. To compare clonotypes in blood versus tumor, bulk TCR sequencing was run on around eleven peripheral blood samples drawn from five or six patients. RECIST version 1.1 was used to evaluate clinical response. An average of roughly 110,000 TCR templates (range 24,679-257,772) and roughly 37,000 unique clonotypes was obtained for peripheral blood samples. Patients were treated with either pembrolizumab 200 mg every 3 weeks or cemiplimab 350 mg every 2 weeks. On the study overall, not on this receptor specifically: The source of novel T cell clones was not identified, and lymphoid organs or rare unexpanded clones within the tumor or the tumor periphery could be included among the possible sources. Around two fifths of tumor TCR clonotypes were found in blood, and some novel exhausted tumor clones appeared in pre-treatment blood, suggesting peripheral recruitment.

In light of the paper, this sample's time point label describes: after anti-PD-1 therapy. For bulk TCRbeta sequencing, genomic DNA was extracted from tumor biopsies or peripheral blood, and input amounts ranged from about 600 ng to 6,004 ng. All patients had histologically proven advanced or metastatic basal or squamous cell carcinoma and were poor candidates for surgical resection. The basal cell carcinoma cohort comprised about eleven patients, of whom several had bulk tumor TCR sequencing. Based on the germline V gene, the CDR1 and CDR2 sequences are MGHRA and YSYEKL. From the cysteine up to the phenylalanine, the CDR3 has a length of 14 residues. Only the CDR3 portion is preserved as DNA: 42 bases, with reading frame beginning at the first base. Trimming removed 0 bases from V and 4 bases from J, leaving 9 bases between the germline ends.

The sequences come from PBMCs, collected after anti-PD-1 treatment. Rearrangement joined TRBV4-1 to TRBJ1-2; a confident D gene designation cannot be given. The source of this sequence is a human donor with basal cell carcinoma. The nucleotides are TGCGCCAGCAGCCAAGAGACGGCGGTCTATGGCTACACCTTC. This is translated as CASSQETAVYGYTF.